This T cell receptor (beta chain) was profiled in a study of blood T cell repertoires in COVID-19. This CDR3 comprises 14 residues. V shed 3 bases, J shed 8 bases, and the junction held 7 bases outside the gene matches. Germline V lookup: CDR1 SGHKS, CDR2 YYEKEE (reference sequence). Methods used by the authors: The assay estimated nucleated cells by amplifying reference gene primers. Sequencing was performed with immunoSEQ multiplex PCR; in TCRdb, only in-frame clones are kept and a portion is missing. V and J calls and clone size are those listed in that table; D and trimming were worked out from the DNA. The sample consists of 98,000 or so clones, over 65% of them appearing once.

The sample comprised peripheral blood. This chain uses TRBV5-5 with TRBJ2-1; 8 bases align to TRBD2. The TCR comes from a woman between 40 and 55 years old with acute or convalescent COVID-19. The DNA of the CDR3 is TGTGCCAGCAGCTCCCTAGCGGGCCGGGATGAGCAGTTCTTC. This translates into CASSSLAGRDEQFF.